One sample yielded the 18 T cell receptor beta chains listed below, sequenced in a study of T cell changes during pregnancy in multiple sclerosis. This table comes from immunoSEQ multiplex PCR, and its TCRdb copy is limited to in-frame clones, with some not included. The sample records 75,000 to 95,000 clones, 94% being singletons. The sequenced sample was CD4+ T cells from peripheral blood mononuclear cells, obtained after pregnancy. These receptors originate from a female donor with multiple sclerosis, enrolled in a pregnancy study.

J is TRBJ1-2 and V is TRBV7-9; D uncertain. V lost 2 bases and J 6 bases, leaving 13 bases between the germline ends. Germline loops: CDR1 SEHNR, CDR2 FQNEAQ (reference sequence). The CDR3 totals 14 residues. CDR3 residues: CASSLTPGNHGYTF. The CDR3, as DNA: TGTGCCAGCAGCTTAACCCCAGGAAATCATGGCTACACCTTC.

The J gene is TRBJ2-4, the V gene TRBV14; 13 positions agree with TRBD2. The CDR3 consists of 20 residues. CDR1 is SGHDN and CDR2 is FVKESK in the germline V gene. V shed 1 base and J 0 bases; nucleotides not matched to a gene: 9. The CDR3 nucleotides are TGTGCCAGCAGCCAAGGGCTACTAGCGGGAGGGATTATAGCCAAAAACATTCAGTACTTC. Encoded protein: CASSQGLLAGGIIAKNIQYF.

The V gene is TRBV19, the J gene TRBJ2-7; D remains ambiguous. CDR3 length: 15 residues. In germline, CDR1 is LNHDA, CDR2 SQIVND (reference sequence). Trimming pared 3 bases from V and 6 bases from J, leaving 18 bases between. As DNA, the CDR3 is TGTGCCAGTAGTATCGTCCTTCCCCCTACCTCCGAGCAGTACTTC. Its protein is CASSIVLPPTSEQYF. Variable domain in full (rest from reference TRBV19 and TRBJ2-7): DGGITQSPKYLFRKEGQNVTLSCEQNLNHDAMYWYRQDPGQGLRLIYYSQIVNDFQKGDIAEGYSVSREKKESFPLTVTSAQKNPTAFYLCASSIVLPPTSEQYFGPGTRLTVT.

J is TRBJ2-2 and V is TRBV19; weak D call: TRBD2 (5 bases). The V and J ends lost 5 bases and 6 bases respectively, with 13 bases between them. The CDR3 runs to 14 residues. The germline CDR1 and CDR2 sequences are LNHDA and SQIVND (reference sequence). The CDR3 nucleotides read TGTGCCAGTAGTTCAACTAGTTTTGCCGGGGAGCTGTTTTTT. Translating it yields CASSSTSFAGELFF.

The V gene is TRBV11-2, the J gene TRBJ2-1, with D perhaps TRBD2 (6 bases). Germline CDR1 is SGHAT and CDR2 is FQNNGV. CDR3 size: 17 residues. Trimming shortened V by 2 bases and J by 2 bases, and 16 bases separated the two germline ends. The DNA for the CDR3 is TGTGCCAGCAGCTTACCTCAACTAGCTTCACCCTACAATGAGCAGTTCTTC. Translated, it gives CASSLPQLASPYNEQFF. Filled out from reference TRBV11-2 and TRBJ2-1, the complete variable domain reads EAGVAQSPRYKIIEKRQSVAFWCNPISGHATLYWYQQILGQGPKLLIQFQNNGVVDDSQLPKDRFSAERLKGVDSTLKIQPAKLEDSAVYLCASSLPQLASPYNEQFFGPGTRLTVL.

The rearrangement joins TRBV5-6 to TRBJ1-5; D uncertain. V was trimmed by 2 bases and J by 3 bases, leaving 3 bases between them. From germline, CDR1 is SGHDT and CDR2 YYEEEE. The CDR3 totals 12 residues. CDR3 residues: CASSLLNQPQHF. The CDR3 bases are TGTGCCAGCAGCTTACTCAATCAGCCCCAGCATTTT.

This chain connects TRBV28 to TRBJ1-2; the match to TRBD1 covers 8 bases. The CDR3 length is 14 residues. Germline values: CDR1 MDHEN, CDR2 SYDVKM. Germline trimming cut 6 bases from V and 0 bases from J; bases unmatched to any gene: 3. CDR3 sequence (DNA): TGTGCCAGCAGCCAGACAGGGGCTAACTATGGCTACACCTTC. Its translation is CASSQTGANYGYTF.

The chain has TRBV6-6 and TRBJ1-1; a weak D match, TRBD1 (6 bases). V was trimmed by 6 bases and J by 5 bases, leaving 19 bases between them. This CDR3 is built from 15 residues. Germline loops: CDR1 MNHNY, CDR2 SVGAGI (reference sequence). The CDR3 loop is CASRDRRKGETEAFF. The CDR3 DNA reads TGTGCCAGCAGGGACCGCCGGAAGGGGGAGACTGAAGCTTTCTTT.

CDR3 residues: CASSPIAGRNTGELFF. In DNA form, the CDR3 reads TGTGCCAGCAGCCCAATAGCGGGGCGGAACACCGGGGAGCTGTTTTTT. This chain connects TRBV7-3 to TRBJ2-2; 8 nucleotides align to TRBD2. Germline V gene data show CDR1 as SGHTA and CDR2 as FQGTGA. The ends lost 5 bases at V and 1 base at J; junction bases unmatched: 6. This CDR3 spans 16 amino acids.

This clone was recorded once. The chain couples TRBV11-3 to TRBJ2-3; the match to TRBD2 covers 7 bases. V gave up 6 bases and J gave up 10 bases; unmatched junction bases: 13. Germline assignment: CDR1 SGHNT and CDR2 YENEEA. The CDR3 has 14 residues. The chain's CDR3 is CASSRSPSGTAQYF. In DNA, the CDR3 is TGTGCCAGCAGTCGCTCTCCAAGCGGGACGGCGCAGTATTTT.

The chain links TRBV27 to TRBJ1-5, with TRBD1 as a possible D gene (6 bases). This CDR3 contains 15 residues. Trimming cost V 2 bases and J 0 bases, with 8 bases left between them. In germline, CDR1 is MNHEY, CDR2 SMNVEV (reference sequence). The CDR3 DNA follows: TGTGCCAGCAGTTTAGCAGGGGTTAGCAATCAGCCCCAGCATTTT. It yields the protein CASSLAGVSNQPQHF.

The V and J genes are TRBV4-2 and TRBJ1-4, with D unresolved. The CDR3 has 14 residues. V dropped 0 bases and J dropped 8 bases, with 10 bases sitting between them. Germline values: CDR1 LGHNA, CDR2 YNFKEQ. The chain's CDR3 is CASSQDRDPEKLFF. The CDR3 region has the DNA TGTGCCAGCAGCCAAGACCGGGATCCCGAAAAACTGTTTTTT.

This sequence joins TRBV6-5 and TRBJ1-2; TRBD1 matches 8 bases. The CDR3 spans 16 residues. The V segment lost 2 bases and the J segment 7 bases; nucleotides outside the gene matches: 12. From germline, CDR1 is MNHEY and CDR2 SVGAGI. Written as DNA, the CDR3 is TGTGCCAGCAGTTACGGGAGCAGGGGGCCGATTTCTGGCTACACCTTC. Amino acid sequence: CASSYGSRGPISGYTF.

The chain carries TRBV7-2 and TRBJ1-5; 9 bases line up with TRBD1. The CDR3 covers 16 residues. V gave up 5 bases and J gave up 1 base; unmatched junction bases: 6. CDR1 and CDR2 from the germline V gene are SGHTA and FQGNSA. The CDR3 loop reads CASSLQGAGSNQPQHF. The DNA for the CDR3 is TGTGCCAGCAGCCTACAGGGGGCAGGAAGCAATCAGCCCCAGCATTTT.

The chain uses TRBV29-1 and TRBJ2-2, with 8 bases aligning to TRBD2. The CDR3 has 15 residues. CDR1 and CDR2 from the germline V gene are SQVTM and ANQGSEA. J gave up 6 bases and V 7 bases, and 13 bases lay outside the gene matches. The CDR3 loop is CSAASPSGSSGELFF. The CDR3 DNA is TGCAGCGCCGCGTCGCCCAGCGGGAGCTCCGGGGAGCTGTTTTTT.

The V and J genes are TRBV7-9 and TRBJ1-2; 9 bases map to TRBD1. Germline V gene data show CDR1 as SEHNR and CDR2 as FQNEAQ (reference sequence). CDR3 size: 14 residues. J gave up 2 bases and V 5 bases, and 3 bases lay outside the gene matches. Here the CDR3 DNA reads TGTGCCAGCAGCCTGACAGGGGGGAACTATGGCTACACCTTC. It specifies CASSLTGGNYGYTF.

This clone was detected once. The chain has TRBV5-4 and TRBJ1-4, with D perhaps matching TRBD1 (6 bases). V was pared by 0 bases and J by 8 bases, with 17 bases between. The germline CDR1 and CDR2 sequences are SGHNT and YYREEE (reference sequence). The CDR3 loop spans 16 amino acids. The CDR3 is CASSLAAKQGREKLFF. DNA for the CDR3: TGTGCCAGCAGCTTGGCCGCGAAACAGGGAAGGGAAAAACTGTTTTTT. The full variable domain, its missing parts supplied by reference TRBV5-4 and TRBJ1-4, is ETGVTQSPTHLIKTRGQQVTLRCSSQSGHNTVSWYQQALGQGPQFIFQYYREEENGRGNFPPRFSGLQFPNYSSELNVNALELDDSALYLCASSLAAKQGREKLFFGSGTQLSVL.

This clone was recorded once. The CDR3 DNA reads TGTGCCAGCAGTGAAGGCGGCGGAGGGCATCGCAATCAGCCCCAGCATTTT. The encoded protein is CASSEGGGGHRNQPQHF. The V call is TRBV6-1, the J call TRBJ1-5; D gene uncertain. This CDR3 spans 17 amino acids. The V end lost 1 base, the J end lost 2 bases, and 15 bases lay between the germline ends. Per germline, CDR1 MNHNS and CDR2 SASEGT.